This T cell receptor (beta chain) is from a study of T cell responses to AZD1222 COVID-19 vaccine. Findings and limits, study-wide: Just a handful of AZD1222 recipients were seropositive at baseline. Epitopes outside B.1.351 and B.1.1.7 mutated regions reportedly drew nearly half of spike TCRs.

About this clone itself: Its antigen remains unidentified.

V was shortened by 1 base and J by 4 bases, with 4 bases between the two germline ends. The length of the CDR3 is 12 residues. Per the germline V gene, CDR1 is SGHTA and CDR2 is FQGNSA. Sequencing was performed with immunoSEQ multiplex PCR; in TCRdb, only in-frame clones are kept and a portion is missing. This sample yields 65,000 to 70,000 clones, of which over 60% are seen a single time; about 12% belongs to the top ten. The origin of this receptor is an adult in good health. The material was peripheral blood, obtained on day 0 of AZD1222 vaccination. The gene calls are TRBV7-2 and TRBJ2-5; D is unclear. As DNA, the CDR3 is TGTGCCAGCAGCTTAGTTAGAGAGACCCAGTACTTC. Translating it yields CASSLVRETQYF.